This passage covers 19 T cell receptor beta chains from one sample sequenced in a study of beta chain features in type 1 diabetes. Since all of the isolated RNA was reverse transcribed, expressed TCRB transcripts were what got sequenced. Profiling relied on immunoSEQ multiplex PCR, and the TCRdb table lists in-frame clones only, not all of them. The sample shows under 950,000 clones, about a sixth of them seen only once. Input material: naive CD4+ T cells from blood. The receptors were sampled from a woman between 18 and 29 years old in good health.

J is TRBJ2-5 and V is TRBV10-3, with 7 positions matching TRBD2. This CDR3 is 13 amino acids long. Germline loops: CDR1 ENHRY, CDR2 SYGVKD. The ends lost 4 bases at V and 2 bases at J; junction bases unmatched: 1. The CDR3 spells CAISAGLQETQYF. CDR3 in DNA: TGTGCCATCAGTGCGGGACTACAAGAGACCCAGTACTTC.

This clone has only a few counts. The DNA of the CDR3 is TGTGCCAGCAGCGTAAGGACTGGCAAGGAGACCCAGTACTTC. Translating gives CASSVRTGKETQYF. The chain carries TRBV7-2 and TRBJ2-5, with D tentatively TRBD2 (5 bases). Germline V gene lookup returns CDR1 SGHTA and CDR2 FQGNSA. Trimming removed 5 bases at V and 5 bases at J, with 15 bases between. The CDR3 extends over 14 amino acids.

This clone was detected a few times. This chain joins TRBV28 and TRBJ2-7; D may be TRBD2 (6 bases). From germline, CDR1 is MDHEN and CDR2 SYDVKM. The CDR3 loop spans 15 amino acids. The V end lost 3 bases, the J end lost 1 base, and 13 bases lay between the germline ends. The CDR3 reads CASSFASVASYEQYF. Here the CDR3 DNA reads TGTGCCAGCAGTTTTGCTAGCGTGGCTTCCTACGAGCAGTACTTC.

This clone was counted between two and nine times. The chain combines TRBV10-3 with TRBJ2-1; 10 nucleotides line up with TRBD1. Trimming took 4 bases from V and 5 from J; bases not matched to a gene: 2. The CDR3 has 14 residues. Germline CDR1 is ENHRY and CDR2 is SYGVKD. CDR3 sequence reads: CAISGTGGHNEQFF. In DNA form, the CDR3 reads TGTGCCATCAGTGGGACAGGGGGGCACAATGAGCAGTTCTTC.

This clone was observed a handful of times. The chain has TRBV7-9 and TRBJ2-6; a possible D gene is TRBD2 (5 bases). V shed 5 bases and J shed 4 bases, with 15 bases lying between them. The CDR3 is 16 residues long. CDR1 SEHNR and CDR2 FQNEAQ come from the germline V gene (reference sequence). The CDR3 sequence is CASSPLPGVGANVLTF. In nucleotides, the CDR3 is TGTGCCAGCAGCCCGCTCCCCGGGGTCGGGGCCAACGTCCTGACTTTC.

This clone was counted between two and nine times. The chain combines TRBV28 with TRBJ2-1; TRBD2 is a possible D gene (6 bases). This CDR3 has 14 residues. Germline V CDR1 and CDR2: MDHEN, SYDVKM. With 8 bases removed from V and 3 bases from J, the gap between germline ends came to 14 bases. CDR3 residues: CASYSRGNYNEQFF. CDR3 DNA: TGTGCCAGCTATAGTCGGGGGAACTACAATGAGCAGTTCTTC.

This clone was counted a few times. The rearrangement uses TRBV18 and TRBJ2-2, with 9 bases fitting TRBD2. Looked up from germline, CDR1 is KGHSH and CDR2 is LQKENI. The CDR3 has 16 amino acids. With V trimmed by 5 bases and J by 1 base, 5 bases remained unmatched. CDR3 coding DNA: TGTGCCAGCTCATCACTTAGCGGGAGGAACACCGGGGAGCTGTTTTTT. Translated, it gives CASSSLSGRNTGELFF. Using reference TRBV18 and TRBJ2-2 for the parts outside the CDR3, the full variable domain is NAGVMQNPRHLVRRRGQEARLRCSPMKGHSHVYWYRQLPEEGLKFMVYLQKENIIDESGMPKERFSAEFPKEGPSILRIQQVVRGDSAAYFCASSSLSGRNTGELFFGEGSRLTVL.

V is TRBV19 and J is TRBJ2-1; 11 bases match TRBD2. This CDR3 is 15 amino acids long. The germline CDR1 and CDR2 sequences are LNHDA and SQIVND (reference sequence). V lost 7 bases, J lost 4 bases, and 6 bases stayed unmatched. DNA for the CDR3: TGTGCCAGTAACGCACTAGCGGGAGCGTACAATGAGCAGTTCTTC. The encoded protein is CASNALAGAYNEQFF.

The CDR3 loop is CASNSGSSYEQYF. The CDR3 DNA follows: TGTGCCAGCAACAGCGGGAGTTCCTACGAGCAGTACTTC. The gene calls are TRBV5-6 and TRBJ2-7; 8 bases match TRBD2. Germline lookup yields CDR1 SGHDT and CDR2 YYEEEE. Trimming took 6 bases from V and 1 from J; bases not matched to a gene: 3. There are 13 residues in the CDR3.

V and J are TRBV7-8 and TRBJ2-3, with unresolved D. The CDR3 extends over 15 amino acids. The germline V gene has CDR1 SGHVS and CDR2 FQNEAQ. Trimming took off 5 bases at V and 2 bases at J, with 14 bases between the two ends. The CDR3 sequence is CASSPFVLPTDTQYF. Here the CDR3 DNA reads TGTGCCAGCAGCCCCTTCGTGCTCCCCACAGATACGCAGTATTTT.

The chain employs TRBV4-1 and TRBJ2-1; D is unresolved. The CDR3 contains 16 residues. V lost 0 bases and J lost 0, with 9 bases in between. In germline, CDR1 is MGHRA, CDR2 YSYEKL. For the CDR3, the DNA is TGCGCCAGCAGCCAAGAGGCTGCCAACTCCTACAATGAGCAGTTCTTC. This codes for CASSQEAANSYNEQFF.

The count of this clone is one. This chain connects TRBV28 to TRBJ1-1; D call uncertain. The V end was cut by 2 bases, the J end by 0 bases, with 7 bases between. CDR1 is MDHEN, CDR2 SYDVKM, per germline. The CDR3 loop spans 14 amino acids. The chain's CDR3 is CASSLELLNTEAFF. The CDR3 DNA sequence: TGTGCCAGCAGTTTAGAGCTCCTGAACACTGAAGCTTTCTTT.

V is TRBV18 and J is TRBJ2-3; D might be TRBD2 (6 bases). Germline V gene lookup returns CDR1 KGHSH and CDR2 LQKENI. Trimming stripped 0 bases from V and 5 bases from J, with 15 bases between. CDR3 size: 16 residues. CDR3 DNA: TGTGCCAGCTCACCACCGGGGGGAATCAGAGGAGATACGCAGTATTTT. As protein: CASSPPGGIRGDTQYF.

This chain links TRBV7-2 with TRBJ2-3; 7 nucleotides align to TRBD1. Unmatched junction bases numbered 23, after V lost 5 bases and J lost 6 bases. CDR3 length: 19 residues. The germline V gene has CDR1 SGHTA and CDR2 FQGNSA. CDR3 residues: CASSLGTAVLGTTPDTQYF. CDR3 nucleotide sequence: TGTGCCAGCAGCCTCGGGACAGCGGTATTAGGGACCACACCCGATACGCAGTATTTT.

This clone was recorded a few times. Compared with germline, one end of the junction differs, possibly owing to a read error. This CDR3 is also generated by other DNA sequences in the sample. J is TRBJ2-5 and V is TRBV7-2, with 11 bases that match TRBD2. This CDR3 region has 13 residues. Germline CDR1 is SGHTA and CDR2 is FQGNSA. The DNA for the CDR3 is TGTGCCAGCAGCCTAGCGGGAGGTGAGACCCAGTACTTC. Its translation is CASSLAGGETQYF.

Comment on this clone: The sample holds other DNA sequences that translate to the same CDR3. The chain links TRBV9 to TRBJ2-1, with D perhaps TRBD1 or TRBD2 (5 bases each). From germline, CDR1 is SGDLS and CDR2 YYNGEE. Deletions cut 3 bases from V and 3 bases from J, with 7 bases between. The CDR3 runs 13 residues. CDR3 coding DNA: TGTGCCAGCAGCGGGGACCGCTACAATGAGCAGTTCTTC. This translates into CASSGDRYNEQFF.

A few counts support this clone. The chain uses TRBV19 and TRBJ1-1; 7 nucleotides align to TRBD1. V lost 3 bases and J lost 1; bases outside the gene matches: 8. The germline V gene encodes CDR1 LNHDA and CDR2 SQIVND (reference sequence). The CDR3 runs to 16 residues. CDR3 in DNA: TGTGCCAGTAGTATGTTGGGGGGACAGAGGAACACTGAAGCTTTCTTT. Amino acids: CASSMLGGQRNTEAFF. Complete variable domain (other parts from reference TRBV19 and TRBJ1-1): DGGITQSPKYLFRKEGQNVTLSCEQNLNHDAMYWYRQDPGQGLRLIYYSQIVNDFQKGDIAEGYSVSREKKESFPLTVTSAQKNPTAFYLCASSMLGGQRNTEAFFGQGTRLTVV.

This clone was counted a few times. The V gene is TRBV10-2, the J gene TRBJ2-3; the D is unclear. Trimming left V 7 bases short and J 2 bases short, with 10 bases between. The CDR3 consists of 13 residues. Germline V gives CDR1 WSHSY, CDR2 SAAADI. The CDR3, as DNA: TGCGCCAGCAAGTCGGGTTCCACAGATACGCAGTATTTT. It yields the protein CASKSGSTDTQYF.

As regards this clone: It may be a read error: a sequence one base away is much more abundant. The gene calls are TRBV28 and TRBJ1-5; D is possibly TRBD1 (5 bases). Per germline, CDR1 MDHEN and CDR2 SYDVKM. This CDR3 spans 12 amino acids. Trimming removed 6 bases at V and 5 bases at J, with 8 bases between. CDR3 sequence: CASRQQDQPQHF. In nucleotides, the CDR3 is TGTGCCAGCAGACAACAGGATCAGCCCCAGCATTTT.